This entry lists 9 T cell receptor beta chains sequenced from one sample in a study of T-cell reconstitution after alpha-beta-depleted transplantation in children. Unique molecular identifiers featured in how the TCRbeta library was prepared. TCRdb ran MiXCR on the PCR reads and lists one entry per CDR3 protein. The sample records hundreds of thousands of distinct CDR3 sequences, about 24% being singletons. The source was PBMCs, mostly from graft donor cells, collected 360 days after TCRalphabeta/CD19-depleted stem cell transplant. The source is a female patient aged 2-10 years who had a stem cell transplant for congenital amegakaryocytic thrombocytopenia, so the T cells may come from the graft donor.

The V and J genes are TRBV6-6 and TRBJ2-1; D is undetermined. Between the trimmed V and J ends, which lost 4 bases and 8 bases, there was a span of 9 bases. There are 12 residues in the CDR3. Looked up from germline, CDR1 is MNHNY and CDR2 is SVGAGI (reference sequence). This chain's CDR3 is CASSWSGHEQFF. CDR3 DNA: TGTGCCAGCAGTTGGTCTGGCCATGAGCAGTTCTTC.

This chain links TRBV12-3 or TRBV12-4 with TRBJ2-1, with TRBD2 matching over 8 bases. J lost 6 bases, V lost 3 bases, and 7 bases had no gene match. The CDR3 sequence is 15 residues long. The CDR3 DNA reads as TGTGCCAGCAGTTTGGTAGGCGGGGGGATCAATGAGCAGTTCTTC. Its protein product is CASSLVGGGINEQFF.

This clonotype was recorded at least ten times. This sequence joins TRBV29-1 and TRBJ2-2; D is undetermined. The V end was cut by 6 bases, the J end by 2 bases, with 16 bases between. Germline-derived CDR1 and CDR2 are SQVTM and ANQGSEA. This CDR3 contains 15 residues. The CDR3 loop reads CSVRTTLANTGELFF. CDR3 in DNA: TGCAGCGTCCGAACGACATTAGCTAACACCGGGGAGCTGTTTTTT.

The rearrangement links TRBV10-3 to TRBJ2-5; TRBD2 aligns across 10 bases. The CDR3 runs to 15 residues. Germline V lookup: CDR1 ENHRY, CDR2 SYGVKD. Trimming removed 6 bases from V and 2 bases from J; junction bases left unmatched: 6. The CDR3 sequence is CAIREAGGPQETQYF. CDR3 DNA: TGTGCCATCAGGGAAGCGGGGGGGCCTCAAGAGACCCAGTACTTC.

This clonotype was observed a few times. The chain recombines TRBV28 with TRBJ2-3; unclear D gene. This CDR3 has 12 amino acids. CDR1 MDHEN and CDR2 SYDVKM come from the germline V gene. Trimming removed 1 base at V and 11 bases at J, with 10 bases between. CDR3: CASSLYLLVQYF. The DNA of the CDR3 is TGTGCCAGCAGTTTATACCTTCTGGTGCAGTATTTT.

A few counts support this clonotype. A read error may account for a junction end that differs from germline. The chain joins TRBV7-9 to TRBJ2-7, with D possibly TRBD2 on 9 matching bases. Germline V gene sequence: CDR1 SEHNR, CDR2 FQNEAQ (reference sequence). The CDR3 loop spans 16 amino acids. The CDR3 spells CASSATPNRPSGTGFF. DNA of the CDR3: TGTGCCAGCAGCGCGACCCCCAACAGACCTAGCGGGACAGGATTCTTC.

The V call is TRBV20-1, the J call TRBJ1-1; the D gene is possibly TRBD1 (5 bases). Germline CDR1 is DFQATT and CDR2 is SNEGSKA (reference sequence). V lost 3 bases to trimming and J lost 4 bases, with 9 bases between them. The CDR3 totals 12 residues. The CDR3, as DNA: TGCAGTGCTAGTCAGGGTTCCACTGAAGCTTTCTTT. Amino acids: CSASQGSTEAFF.

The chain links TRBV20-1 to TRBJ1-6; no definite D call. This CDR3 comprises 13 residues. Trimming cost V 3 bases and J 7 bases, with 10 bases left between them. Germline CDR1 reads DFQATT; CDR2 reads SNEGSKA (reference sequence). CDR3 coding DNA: TGCAGTGCTAGGCGCGACGGAAATTCACCCCTCCACTTT. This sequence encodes CSARRDGNSPLHF.

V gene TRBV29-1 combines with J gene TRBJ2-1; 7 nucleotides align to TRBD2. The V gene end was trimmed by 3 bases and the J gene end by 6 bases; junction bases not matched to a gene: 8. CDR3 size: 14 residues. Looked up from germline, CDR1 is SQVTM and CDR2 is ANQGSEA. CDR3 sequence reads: CSVDEWGRGNEQFF. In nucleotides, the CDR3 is TGCAGCGTTGACGAGTGGGGGAGGGGCAATGAGCAGTTCTTC.